This TCR beta chain stems from a study of technical replicates of blood from several donors. The CDR3 spans 14 residues. Germline loops: CDR1 MNHEY, CDR2 SVGAGI. Trimming took off 5 bases at V and 0 bases at J, with 11 bases between the two ends. The protocol was immunoSEQ multiplex PCR, while the TCRdb copy is restricted to in-frame clones and leaves out a portion. The table lists some 80,000 clones, approximately 97% of them singletons, with 0.18% in the top ten. The sample taken for sequencing was T cells isolated from PBMCs. This clonotype originated in a human donor in good health. This sequence joins TRBV6-5 and TRBJ2-7, with D unresolved. CDR3 sequence reads: CASSHDTSSYEQYF. The CDR3 DNA sequence: TGTGCCAGCAGTCACGACACCAGCTCCTACGAGCAGTACTTC.